The following is a TCR beta chain sequence with its context. This sample is drawn from a study of blood T cell repertoires in COVID-19. Germline CDR1 and CDR2: LNHDA and SQIVND (reference sequence). Trimming removed 5 bases from V and 7 bases from J, with 21 bases in between. The CDR3 contains 15 residues. Generated by immunoSEQ multiplex PCR, the TCRdb table keeps only in-frame clones and is missing some. The top ten hold around 4% of the sample, which has about 96,000 clones, 70% to 90% seen once. Material for sequencing was peripheral blood. The origin of this receptor is a human donor with COVID-19, enrolled during active disease. The donor label of this sample is uncertain. The chain recombines TRBV19 with TRBJ2-7, with D perhaps TRBD1 (5 bases). The chain's CDR3 is CASSHGGAEPREQYF. DNA for the CDR3: TGTGCCAGTAGTCATGGTGGGGCAGAGCCTAGGGAGCAGTACTTC.